This T cell receptor (beta chain) emerged from a study of T cell responses to AZD1222 COVID-19 vaccine. Study-level results: Once two AZD1222 doses were given, Spike-specific TCR breadth and depth went up. Clonal diversity was possibly underestimated, and white British individuals and females predominated among donors. The CD4 TCRs associated with vaccination extended across spike and predominated at 160-218 and 743-854.

Profiling relied on immunoSEQ multiplex PCR, and the TCRdb table lists in-frame clones only, not all of them. Of 90,000 to 120,000 clones listed, approximately 87% are singletons. Comment on this clone: Its specificity is not known.

This receptor was taken from an adult in good health. Sequencing was performed on peripheral blood, taken on day 0 of AZD1222 vaccination.

The CDR3 DNA reads as TGTGCCAGCAGTTCATCGATACAAGGGTCTGGGGCCAACGTCCTGACTTTC. It is translated as CASSSSIQGSGANVLTF. This sequence joins TRBV6-2 or TRBV6-3 and TRBJ2-6; D is unresolved. The germline V gene encodes CDR1 MNHEY and CDR2 SVGEGT. The V end lost 4 bases, the J end lost 1 base, and 14 bases lay between the germline ends. The CDR3 sequence is 17 residues long.